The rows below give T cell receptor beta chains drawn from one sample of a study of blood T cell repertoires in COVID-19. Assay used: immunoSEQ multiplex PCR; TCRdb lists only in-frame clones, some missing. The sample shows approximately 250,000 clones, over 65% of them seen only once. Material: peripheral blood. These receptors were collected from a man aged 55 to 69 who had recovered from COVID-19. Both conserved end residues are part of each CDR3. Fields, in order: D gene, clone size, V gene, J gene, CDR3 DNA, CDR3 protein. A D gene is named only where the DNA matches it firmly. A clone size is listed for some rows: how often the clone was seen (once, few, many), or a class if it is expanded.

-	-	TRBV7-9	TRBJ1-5	TGTGCCAGCAGCTTAGGGTCAGGGATGGGGCCCCAGCATTTT	CASSLGSGMGPQHF
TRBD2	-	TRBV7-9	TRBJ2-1	TGTGCCAGCAGCTTGACTAGCGGGAGGGCGGTTGAGCAGTTCTTC	CASSLTSGRAVEQFF
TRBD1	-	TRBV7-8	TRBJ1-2	TGTGCCAGCAGCTTAGTTAGGGGGCAATATGGCTACACCTTC	CASSLVRGQYGYTF
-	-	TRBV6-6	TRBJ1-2	TGTGCCAGCAGTTACTCTCTGACAGCTCATGGCTACACCTTC	CASSYSLTAHGYTF
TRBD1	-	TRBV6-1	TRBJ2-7	TGTGCCAGCAGTGACCCAGGGGGGCAGTACTTC	CASSDPGGQYF
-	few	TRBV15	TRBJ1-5	TGTGCCACCAGCAGAGATCGCCGGTCCAATCAGCCCCAGCATTTT	CATSRDRRSNQPQHF
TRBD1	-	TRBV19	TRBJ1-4	TGTGCCAGTAGTGAATCGACAGGGCAGACTAATGAAAAACTGTTTTTT	CASSESTGQTNEKLFF
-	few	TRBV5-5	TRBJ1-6	TGTGCCAGCAGCTTGGAGGTTTTAGTGAGGGTTAATTCACCCCTCCACTTT	CASSLEVLVRVNSPLHF
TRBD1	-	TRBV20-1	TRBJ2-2	TGCAGTGCTAGTGGGACAGGGAACACCGGGGAGCTGTTTTTT	CSASGTGNTGELFF
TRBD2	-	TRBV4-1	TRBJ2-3	TGCGCCAGCAGCCAAGAAAAGCTAGCGGGGGCCCAAGATACGCAGTATTTT	CASSQEKLAGAQDTQYF
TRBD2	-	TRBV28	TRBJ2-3	TGTGCCAGCAGTTTAGGACTAGCGGGCCGCACAGATACGCAGTATTTT	CASSLGLAGRTDTQYF
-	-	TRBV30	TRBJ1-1	TGTGCCTGCACCGGGGGGCCCATGAACACTGAAGCTTTCTTT	CACTGGPMNTEAFF
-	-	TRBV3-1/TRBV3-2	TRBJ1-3	TGTGCCAGCAGCCAAGTGGCCTCGTTGAAAGGAGACACCATATATTTT	CASSQVASLKGDTIYF